This T cell receptor beta chain was identified during a study of OX40 agonist ivuxolimab in advanced cancers. Measured with immunoSEQ multiplex PCR; TCRdb has only the in-frame clones, and not every one. The table records tens of thousands of clones, more than 75% of them present only once. Trimming pared 2 bases from V and 7 bases from J, leaving 14 bases between. CDR1 is SGHVT and CDR2 is SQSDAQ in the germline V gene. This CDR3 is 14 amino acids long. Peripheral blood came from all dose cohorts at three timepoints. The specimen was CD4+ or CD8+ T cells sorted from blood, collected in a trial of the OX40 agonist ivuxolimab. The receptor's source is an adult with an advanced solid tumor such as melanoma, head and neck, liver or kidney cancer. The chain recombines TRBV7-4 with TRBJ1-2; D gene uncertain. For the CDR3, the DNA is TGTGCCAGCAGCTTAAAAGTACGGGCCGGTGGCTACACCTTC. Translation: CASSLKVRAGGYTF.